This T cell receptor beta chain stems from a study of chemoradiotherapy in HPV16-positive cancers. Here immunoSEQ multiplex PCR was the method, and the copy in TCRdb shows in-frame clones only, minus some. Of around 1,700 clones listed, approximately 74% are singletons. The germline V and J ends were trimmed by 5 bases and 0 bases, with 11 bases remaining between them. The CDR3 runs to 15 residues. Germline V gene data show CDR1 as SGHTA and CDR2 as FQGTGA. The sequence derives from a human donor with HPV-associated anogenital cancer. Sequenced here: tumor tissue, sampled from a patient who underwent chemoradiotherapy. V usage is TRBV7-3 and J usage is TRBJ2-1; D might be TRBD1 (6 bases). DNA for the CDR3: TGTGCCAGCAGCCCCGGACAGATCTCCTACAATGAGCAGTTCTTC. Residues: CASSPGQISYNEQFF.